The 11 T cell receptor beta chains reported below all come from one sample, sequenced in a study of T cell responses to AZD1222 COVID-19 vaccine. Sequencing was performed with immunoSEQ multiplex PCR; in TCRdb, only in-frame clones are kept and a portion is missing. The sample lists about 75,000 clones; more than 70% were seen once. The source material was peripheral blood, sampled 28 days after the second dose of the MenACWY control vaccine. These receptors came from an adult who received the MenACWY meningococcal vaccine as a control.

This chain connects TRBV19 to TRBJ2-7, with D maybe TRBD2 (5 bases). Per the germline V gene, CDR1 is LNHDA and CDR2 is SQIVND (reference sequence). The CDR3 is 14 amino acids. The V end was cut by 5 bases, the J end by 3 bases, with 14 bases between. The CDR3 sequence: CASSAALGSYEQYF. The DNA for the CDR3 is TGTGCCAGTAGTGCAGCGCTTGGGAGCTACGAGCAGTACTTC.

The chain carries TRBV11-1 and TRBJ2-1; either TRBD1 or TRBD2 may supply D (5 bases each). Germline V gene lookup returns CDR1 SGHAT and CDR2 FQDESV (reference sequence). The V end was cut by 5 bases, the J end by 9 bases, with 17 bases between. CDR3 length: 14 amino acids. Written as DNA, the CDR3 is TGTGCCAGCAGCAAAGGGACGGCCGAGGGTGAGCAGTTCTTC. Translating it yields CASSKGTAEGEQFF. The full variable domain, in which reference TRBV11-1 and TRBJ2-1 provide the parts outside the CDR3, is EAEVAQSPRYKITEKSQAVAFWCDPISGHATLYWYRQILGQGPELLVQFQDESVVDDSQLPKDRFSAERLKGVDSTLKIQPAELGDSAMYLCASSKGTAEGEQFFGPGTRLTVL.

V usage is TRBV5-1 and J usage is TRBJ1-1; TRBD1 matches at 7 bases. The J segment lost 6 bases and the V segment lost 4 bases, leaving 12 bases of the junction unmatched. The CDR3 sequence is 15 residues long. Per germline, CDR1 SGHRS and CDR2 YFSETQ. This chain's CDR3 is CASSNFPGGSAEAFF. The CDR3 DNA is TGCGCCAGCAGCAATTTTCCAGGGGGTTCAGCTGAAGCTTTCTTT.

This chain uses TRBV7-7 with TRBJ2-2; D perhaps matches TRBD2 (5 bases). This CDR3 spans 13 amino acids. Germline V gene sequence: CDR1 SSHAT, CDR2 FNYEAQ (reference sequence). The V and J ends lost 5 bases and 9 bases respectively, with 13 bases between them. In DNA, the CDR3 is TGTGCCAGCAGCGCGGACCCGGGGAGGGAGCTGTTTTTT. Translated: CASSADPGRELFF.

The count of this clone is one. The chain joins TRBV19 to TRBJ2-3, with D unresolved. Germline CDR1 is LNHDA and CDR2 is SQIVND (reference sequence). The CDR3 totals 13 residues. Trimming removed 3 bases from V and 3 bases from J, with 7 bases in between. The CDR3 reads CASSIKVTDTQYF. The CDR3 coding sequence is TGTGCCAGTAGTATCAAAGTTACAGATACGCAGTATTTT.

The chain carries TRBV27 and TRBJ2-1; D possibly corresponds to TRBD1 (5 bases). The CDR3 has 13 residues. CDR1 is MNHEY and CDR2 is SMNVEV in the germline V gene (reference sequence). Trimming stripped 6 bases from V and 4 bases from J, with 10 bases between. The CDR3, as DNA: TGTGCCAGCAGCGAGACAGAATACAATGAGCAGTTCTTC. Its protein product is CASSETEYNEQFF.

This chain joins TRBV3-1 (or the pseudogene TRBV3-2) and TRBJ1-4; 9 bases are a match to TRBD1. This CDR3 is built from 19 residues. The V gene's germline CDR1 is LGHDT and CDR2 YNNKEL (reference sequence). Trimming removed 1 base from V and 8 bases from J; junction bases left unmatched: 17. The CDR3 spells CASSQGPGTGKGMWEKLFF. CDR3 coding DNA: TGTGCCAGCAGCCAAGGCCCCGGGACAGGGAAGGGTATGTGGGAAAAACTGTTTTTT.

The chain is built from TRBV4-2 and TRBJ1-5; D might be TRBD1 (5 bases). The germline V gene encodes CDR1 LGHNA and CDR2 YNFKEQ. Trimming shortened V by 0 bases and J by 7 bases, and 19 bases separated the two germline ends. The CDR3 runs to 17 residues. CDR3 protein: CASSQDESGRVAQPQHF. The CDR3 region has the DNA TGTGCCAGCAGCCAAGATGAATCAGGGAGGGTTGCCCAGCCCCAGCATTTT.

This chain joins TRBV27 and TRBJ1-2; no definite D call. V lost 2 bases and J 9 bases, leaving 16 bases between the germline ends. The CDR3 contains 14 residues. The germline gives CDR1 MNHEY, CDR2 SMNVEV (reference sequence). In DNA, the CDR3 is TGTGCCAGCAGTTTAAGTGGACCGGGAGGGAGCTACACCTTC. Its protein product is CASSLSGPGGSYTF.

This chain links TRBV25-1 with TRBJ1-1, with TRBD1 matching over 9 bases. This CDR3 has 15 residues. Germline values: CDR1 MGHDK, CDR2 SYGVNS. Trimming at V came to 6 bases and at J to 0 bases, leaving 5 bases not matched to a gene. Written as DNA, the CDR3 is TGTGCCAGCAGGCGGGACAGGGATGTGAACACTGAAGCTTTCTTT. Its protein is CASRRDRDVNTEAFF.

V and J are TRBV30 and TRBJ1-4; D uncertain. Trimming stripped 0 bases from V and 3 bases from J, with 11 bases between. Germline CDR1 is GTSNPN and CDR2 is SVGIG (reference sequence). This CDR3 has 15 residues. In nucleotides, the CDR3 is TGTGCCTGGAGTGTACCGGGCCCGCCTAATGAAAAACTGTTTTTT. Translating gives CAWSVPGPPNEKLFF. The full variable domain, rest sourced from reference TRBV30 and TRBJ1-4, is SQTIHQWPATLVQPVGSPLSLECTVEGTSNPNLYWYRQAAGRGLQLLFYSVGIGQISSEVPQNLSASRPQDRQFILSSKKLLLSDSGFYLCAWSVPGPPNEKLFFGSGTQLSVL.